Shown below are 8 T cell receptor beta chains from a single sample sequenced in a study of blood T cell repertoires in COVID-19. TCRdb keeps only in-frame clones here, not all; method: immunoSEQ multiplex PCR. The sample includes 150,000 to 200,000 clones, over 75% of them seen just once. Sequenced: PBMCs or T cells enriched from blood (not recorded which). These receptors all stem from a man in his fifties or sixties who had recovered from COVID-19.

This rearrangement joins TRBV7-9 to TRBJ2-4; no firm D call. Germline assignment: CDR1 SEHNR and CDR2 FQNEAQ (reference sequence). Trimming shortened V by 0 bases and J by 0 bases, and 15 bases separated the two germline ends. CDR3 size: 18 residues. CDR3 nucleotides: TGTGCCAGCAGCTTAGCGCTCATCGACACATCAGCCAAAAACATTCAGTACTTC. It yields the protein CASSLALIDTSAKNIQYF.

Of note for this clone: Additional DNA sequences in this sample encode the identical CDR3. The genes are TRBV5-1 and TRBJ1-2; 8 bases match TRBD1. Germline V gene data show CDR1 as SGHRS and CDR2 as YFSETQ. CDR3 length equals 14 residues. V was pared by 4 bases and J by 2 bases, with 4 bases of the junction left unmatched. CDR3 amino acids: CASSLDRGNYGYTF. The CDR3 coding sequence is TGCGCCAGCAGCCTTGACAGGGGCAACTATGGCTACACCTTC.

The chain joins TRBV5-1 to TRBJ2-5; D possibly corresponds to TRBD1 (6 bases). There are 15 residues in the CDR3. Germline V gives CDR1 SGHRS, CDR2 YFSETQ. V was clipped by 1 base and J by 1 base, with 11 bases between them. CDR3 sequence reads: CASSLLGAGQETQYF. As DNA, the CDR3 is TGCGCCAGCAGCTTGCTGGGGGCGGGCCAAGAGACCCAGTACTTC.

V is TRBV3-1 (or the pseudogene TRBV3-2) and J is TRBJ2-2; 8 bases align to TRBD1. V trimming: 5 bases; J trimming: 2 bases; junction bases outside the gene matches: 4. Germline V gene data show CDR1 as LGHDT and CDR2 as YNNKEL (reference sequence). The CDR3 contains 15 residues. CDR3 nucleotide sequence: TGTGCCAGCAGCAGCACAGGGGGAAACACCGGGGAGCTGTTTTTT. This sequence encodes CASSSTGGNTGELFF.

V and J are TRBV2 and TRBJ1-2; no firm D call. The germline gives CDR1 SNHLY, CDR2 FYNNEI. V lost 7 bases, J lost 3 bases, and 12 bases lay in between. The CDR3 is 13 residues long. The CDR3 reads CASTEDAYYGYTF. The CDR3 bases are TGTGCCAGCACGGAGGATGCTTACTATGGCTACACCTTC.

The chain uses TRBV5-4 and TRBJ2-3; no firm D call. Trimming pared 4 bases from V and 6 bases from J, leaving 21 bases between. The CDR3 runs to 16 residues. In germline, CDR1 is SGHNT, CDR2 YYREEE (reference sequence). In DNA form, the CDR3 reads TGTGCCAGCAGCCCCAGGATGACCCAGGCTGCGGATACGCAGTATTTT. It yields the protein CASSPRMTQAADTQYF.

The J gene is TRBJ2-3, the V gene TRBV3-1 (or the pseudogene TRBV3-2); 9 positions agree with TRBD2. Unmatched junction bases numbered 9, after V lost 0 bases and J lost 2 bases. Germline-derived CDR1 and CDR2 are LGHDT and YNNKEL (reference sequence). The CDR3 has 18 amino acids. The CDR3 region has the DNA TGTGCCAGCAGCCAAGATGGCCCAGCGGGAGGATTCACAGATACGCAGTATTTT. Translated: CASSQDGPAGGFTDTQYF.

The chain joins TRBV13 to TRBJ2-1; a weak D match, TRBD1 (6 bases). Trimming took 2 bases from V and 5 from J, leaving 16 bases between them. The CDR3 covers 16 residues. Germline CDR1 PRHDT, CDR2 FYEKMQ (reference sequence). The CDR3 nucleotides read TGTGCCAGCAGCTTACCTTCAGGACAGAGCCACAATGAGCAGTTCTTC. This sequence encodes CASSLPSGQSHNEQFF.